The 23 T cell receptor beta chains below were found in one sample sequenced in a study of shared clonotypes between healthy human individuals. Only in-frame clones appear in the TCRdb table, and some are missing; sequencing was by immunoSEQ multiplex PCR. The sample has around 200,000 clones, 66% seen once; the top ten hold about 10%. Input material: memory CD4+ T cells sorted from blood. As to subset: CD45RA-negative fraction. The receptors originated from a man aged 25 to 45 in good health.

On this clone itself: A single base separates this from a much larger clone, so it may be a read error. The genes are TRBV4-3 and TRBJ2-5, with D perhaps matching TRBD2 (6 bases). This CDR3 comprises 16 residues. Trimming removed 1 base from V and 6 bases from J, with 18 bases in between. Germline V lookup: CDR1 LGHNA, CDR2 YSLEER. The CDR3 DNA reads TGCGCCAGCAGCCAAGTCGGGTCCGGGGGTCAACAGACCCAGTACTTC. It encodes CASSQVGSGGQQTQYF.

The chain recombines TRBV5-6 with TRBJ1-1, with D perhaps matching TRBD1 (5 bases). The germline V and J ends were trimmed by 1 base and 0 bases, with 13 bases remaining between them. The CDR3 length is 16 residues. Germline CDR1 is SGHDT and CDR2 is YYEEEE. CDR3 bases: TGTGCCAGCAGCTTGTTGCGGGGCTTCATGAACACTGAAGCTTTCTTT. Translating gives CASSLLRGFMNTEAFF.

The chain recombines TRBV5-1 with TRBJ2-5, with D hard to call. The CDR3 totals 15 residues. The V end lost 0 bases, the J end lost 5 bases, and 14 bases lay between the germline ends. The germline V gene has CDR1 SGHRS and CDR2 YFSETQ. CDR3 amino acids: CASSLAPTTSETQYF. Written as DNA, the CDR3 is TGCGCCAGCAGCTTGGCGCCTACAACTTCGGAGACCCAGTACTTC. The whole variable domain, remainder taken from reference TRBV5-1 and TRBJ2-5, is KAGVTQTPRYLIKTRGQQVTLSCSPISGHRSVSWYQQTPGQGLQFLFEYFSETQRNKGNFPGRFSGRQFSNSRSEMNVSTLELGDSALYLCASSLAPTTSETQYFGPGTRLLVL.

The V call is TRBV11-3, the J call TRBJ2-1, with TRBD2 matching over 14 bases. CDR1 and CDR2 (germline): SGHNT, YENEEA. V gave up 3 bases and J gave up 10 bases; unmatched junction bases: 8. The CDR3 consists of 16 residues. CDR3 region: CASSFGTSGGWSEQFF. The CDR3, as DNA: TGTGCCAGCAGCTTTGGGACTAGCGGGGGATGGAGCGAGCAGTTCTTC.

Comments on this clone: A junction end diverges from the germline sequence, so it may reflect a read error. This sequence joins TRBV6-1 and TRBJ1-1; D perhaps matches TRBD1 (5 bases). CDR3 length: 14 amino acids. Germline V lookup: CDR1 MNHNS, CDR2 SASEGT. The CDR3 sequence is CARREVGGGTEAFF. The CDR3 nucleotides are TGTGCCCGCAGGGAAGTGGGGGGGGGTACTGAAGCTTTCTTT.

This clone was counted a single time. This chain links TRBV19 with TRBJ1-1, with D perhaps TRBD1 (5 bases). The CDR3 is 13 residues long. Trimming removed 7 bases from V and 4 bases from J, with 13 bases in between. Germline CDR1 and CDR2: LNHDA and SQIVND (reference sequence). CDR3 region: CASKVQGGTEAFF. The CDR3 DNA reads TGTGCCAGTAAAGTTCAGGGTGGCACTGAAGCTTTCTTT.

This clone was found many times. The chain employs TRBV7-2 and TRBJ2-3; TRBD1 agrees at 10 bases. CDR3 length equals 15 residues. Germline assignment: CDR1 SGHTA and CDR2 FQGNSA. With 4 bases clipped from V and 1 base from J, the junction kept 2 bases outside the gene matches. The CDR3 protein is CASSWDRGRTDTQYF. CDR3 in DNA: TGTGCCAGCAGCTGGGACAGGGGACGCACAGATACGCAGTATTTT.

This clone was seen once. The V and J genes are TRBV9 and TRBJ2-1; no definite D call. CDR1 is SGDLS and CDR2 is YYNGEE in the germline V gene. V lost 2 bases and J lost 9, with 12 bases in between. This CDR3 is built from 13 residues. This CDR3 is CASSVNLSGEQFF. In nucleotides, the CDR3 is TGTGCCAGCAGCGTTAATCTCTCAGGTGAGCAGTTCTTC.

This chain uses TRBV9 with TRBJ2-1; 9 positions agree with TRBD1. CDR1 is SGDLS, CDR2 YYNGEE, per germline. The CDR3 consists of 15 residues. The J segment lost 9 bases and the V segment lost 4 bases, leaving 11 bases of the junction unmatched. The DNA of the CDR3 is TGTGCCAGCAGCCCGAGGAGGGACAGGGATGGTGAGCAGTTCTTC. It encodes CASSPRRDRDGEQFF.

CDR3 bases: TGTGCCAGCACGACCGGGGCGCTTGGCTACACCTTC. This sequence encodes CASTTGALGYTF. The gene calls are TRBV9 and TRBJ1-2; D might be TRBD1 (5 bases). Germline V gene lookup returns CDR1 SGDLS and CDR2 YYNGEE. The CDR3 has 12 residues. With 6 bases removed from V and 7 bases from J, the gap between germline ends came to 13 bases.

There are many counts of this clone. V and J are TRBV29-1 and TRBJ2-7; D remains unclear. Deletions cut 4 bases from V and 6 bases from J, with 16 bases between. Germline CDR1 is SQVTM and CDR2 is ANQGSEA. This CDR3 spans 13 amino acids. The CDR3 loop reads CSVVSTPQSEQYF. DNA of the CDR3: TGCAGCGTTGTATCTACCCCACAAAGCGAGCAGTACTTC.

The genes are TRBV5-4 and TRBJ2-3; possibly TRBD1 or TRBD2 for D (6 bases each). The CDR3 extends over 16 amino acids. From germline, CDR1 is SGHNT and CDR2 YYREEE (reference sequence). V was cut by 0 bases and J by 2 bases, with 13 bases left in between. CDR3 nucleotide sequence: TGTGCCAGCAGCTTGGTGGGGGGCCTACCCACAGATACGCAGTATTTT. This sequence encodes CASSLVGGLPTDTQYF.

The chain combines TRBV5-1 with TRBJ2-1; D is perhaps TRBD2 (5 bases). The germline V gene has CDR1 SGHRS and CDR2 YFSETQ. V was cut by 5 bases and J by 3 bases, with 12 bases left in between. This CDR3 has 14 residues. CDR3 sequence: CASSRPGDYNEQFF. CDR3 nucleotides: TGCGCCAGCAGTCGCCCCGGGGACTACAATGAGCAGTTCTTC.

The chain uses TRBV9 and TRBJ2-2; no firm D call. V lost 2 bases to trimming and J lost 6 bases, with 8 bases between them. The length of the CDR3 is 13 residues. CDR1 and CDR2 from the germline V gene are SGDLS and YYNGEE. CDR3 nucleotide sequence: TGTGCCAGCAGCGTTTCACGGGCCGGGGAGCTGTTTTTT. Translation: CASSVSRAGELFF.

V usage is TRBV5-5 and J usage is TRBJ2-5; 9 bases are shared with TRBD1. V gave up 0 bases and J gave up 5 bases; unmatched junction bases: 2. The germline V gene has CDR1 SGHKS and CDR2 YYEKEE (reference sequence). The CDR3 covers 14 residues. The CDR3 region has the DNA TGTGCCAGCAGCTTGGCCGGGACAGGGGAGACCCAGTACTTC. The encoded protein is CASSLAGTGETQYF.

The rearrangement links TRBV18 to TRBJ1-5, with D possibly TRBD1 on 6 matching bases. The germline V gene encodes CDR1 KGHSH and CDR2 LQKENI. V was shortened by 6 bases and J by 0 bases, with 18 bases between the two germline ends. The length of the CDR3 is 17 residues. The CDR3 nucleotides read TGTGCCAGCTCTCCGGTGGGGGCGAAATATAGCAATCAGCCCCAGCATTTT. Its translation: CASSPVGAKYSNQPQHF.

This clone showed up just once. The chain carries TRBV18 and TRBJ2-5; possible D gene TRBD2, 5 bases. The V end lost 5 bases, the J end lost 3 bases, and 10 bases lay between the germline ends. The germline CDR1 and CDR2 sequences are KGHSH and LQKENI. CDR3 size: 13 residues. The DNA for the CDR3 is TGTGCCAGCTCAGGGAGCCTTGAAGAGACCCAGTACTTC. Translation gives CASSGSLEETQYF.

This clone was seen more than once but under ten times. The genes are TRBV21-1 and TRBJ1-1; the D segment call TRBD1 is taken from the table without a DNA check. TRBV21-1 is reported as a pseudogene. This CDR3 has 20 residues. CDR3 bases: TGTGCCAGCAGCAAAGTCCTTCCGGACAGCACCTGCCAGATGAACACTGAAGCTTTCTTT. Encoded protein: CASSKVLPDSTCQMNTEAFF.

The chain combines TRBV6-1 with TRBJ2-3; 15 bases match TRBD2. The CDR3 is made up of 19 amino acids. The germline V gene encodes CDR1 MNHNS and CDR2 SASEGT. J gave up 4 bases and V 2 bases, and 10 bases lay outside the gene matches. In DNA, the CDR3 is TGTGCCAGCAGTGAAAGGGGACTAGCGGGAGGCCGTAAATCAGATACGCAGTATTTT. As protein: CASSERGLAGGRKSDTQYF.

The rearrangement joins TRBV7-9 to TRBJ1-2; no reliable D call. V gave up 5 bases and J gave up 4 bases, with 8 bases separating them. From germline, CDR1 is SEHNR and CDR2 FQNEAQ (reference sequence). There are 12 residues in the CDR3. The CDR3 sequence is CASSTLSYGYTF. The CDR3, as DNA: TGTGCCAGCAGCACTCTTTCCTATGGCTACACCTTC.

V and J are TRBV5-1 and TRBJ2-4, with TRBD2 matching 16 bases. Trimming removed 3 bases from V and 3 bases from J; junction bases left unmatched: 6. The germline gives CDR1 SGHRS, CDR2 YFSETQ. CDR3 length: 18 residues. CDR3 bases: TGCGCCAGCAGCTCAGGGACTAGCGGGAGGGGAAGCAAAAACATTCAGTACTTC. Translated, it gives CASSSGTSGRGSKNIQYF.

This clone has a handful of counts. The V and J genes are TRBV28 and TRBJ2-1; D is undetermined. Germline-derived CDR1 and CDR2 are MDHEN and SYDVKM. CDR3 length: 16 residues. V lost 5 bases to trimming and J lost 6 bases, with 20 bases between them. CDR3 loop: CASSPAVWARSNEQFF. The CDR3 region has the DNA TGTGCCAGCAGTCCCGCCGTCTGGGCTAGGAGCAATGAGCAGTTCTTC.

The V gene is TRBV7-8, the J gene TRBJ1-5; 9 nucleotides line up with TRBD1. CDR1 is SGHVS and CDR2 is FQNEAQ in the germline V gene. The CDR3 extends over 18 amino acids. With 5 bases clipped from V and 0 bases from J, the junction kept 11 bases outside the gene matches. The CDR3 protein is CASSHGQGLTHSNQPQHF. The CDR3 DNA reads as TGTGCCAGCAGCCATGGACAGGGGCTTACTCATAGCAATCAGCCCCAGCATTTT.